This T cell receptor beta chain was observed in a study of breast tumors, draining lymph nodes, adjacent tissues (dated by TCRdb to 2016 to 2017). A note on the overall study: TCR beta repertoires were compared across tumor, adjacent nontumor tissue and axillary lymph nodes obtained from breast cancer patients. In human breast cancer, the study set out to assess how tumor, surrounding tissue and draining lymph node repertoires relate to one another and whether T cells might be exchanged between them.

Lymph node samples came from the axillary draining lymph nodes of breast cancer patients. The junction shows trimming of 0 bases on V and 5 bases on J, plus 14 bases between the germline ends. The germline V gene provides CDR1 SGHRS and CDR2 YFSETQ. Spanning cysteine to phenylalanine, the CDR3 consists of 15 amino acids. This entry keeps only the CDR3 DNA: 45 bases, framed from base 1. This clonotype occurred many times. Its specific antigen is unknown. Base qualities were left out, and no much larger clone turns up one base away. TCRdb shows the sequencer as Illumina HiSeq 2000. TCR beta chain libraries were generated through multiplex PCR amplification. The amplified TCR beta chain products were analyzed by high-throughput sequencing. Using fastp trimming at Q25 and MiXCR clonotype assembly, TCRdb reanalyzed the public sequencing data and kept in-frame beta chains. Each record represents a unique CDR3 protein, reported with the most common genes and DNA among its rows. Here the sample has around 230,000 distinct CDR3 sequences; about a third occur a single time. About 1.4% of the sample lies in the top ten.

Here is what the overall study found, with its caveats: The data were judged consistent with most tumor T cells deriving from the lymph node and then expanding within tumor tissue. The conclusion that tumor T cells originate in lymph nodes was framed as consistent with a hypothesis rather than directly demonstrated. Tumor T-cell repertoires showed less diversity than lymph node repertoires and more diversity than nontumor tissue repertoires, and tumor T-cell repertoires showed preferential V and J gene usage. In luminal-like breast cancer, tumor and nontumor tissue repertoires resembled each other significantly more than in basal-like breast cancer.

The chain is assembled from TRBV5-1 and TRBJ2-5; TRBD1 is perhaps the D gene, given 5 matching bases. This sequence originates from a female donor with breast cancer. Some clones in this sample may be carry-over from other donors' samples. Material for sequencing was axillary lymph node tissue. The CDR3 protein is CASSLEPRVGETQYF. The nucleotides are TGCGCCAGCAGCTTGGAACCCAGGGTAGGGGAGACCCAGTACTTC. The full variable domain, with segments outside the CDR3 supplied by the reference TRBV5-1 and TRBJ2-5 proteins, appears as KAGVTQTPRYLIKTRGQQVTLSCSPISGHRSVSWYQQTPGQGLQFLFEYFSETQRNKGNFPGRFSGRQFSNSRSEMNVSTLELGDSALYLCASSLEPRVGETQYFGPGTRLLVL.